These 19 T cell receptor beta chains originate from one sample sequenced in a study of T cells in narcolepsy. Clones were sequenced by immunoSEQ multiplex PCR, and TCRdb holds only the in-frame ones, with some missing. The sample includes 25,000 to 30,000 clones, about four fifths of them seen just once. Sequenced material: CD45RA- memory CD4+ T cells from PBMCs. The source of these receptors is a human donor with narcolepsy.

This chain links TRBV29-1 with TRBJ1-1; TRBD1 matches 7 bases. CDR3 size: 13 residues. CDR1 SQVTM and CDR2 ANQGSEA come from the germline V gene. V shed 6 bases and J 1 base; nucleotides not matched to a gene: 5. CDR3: CSVGQTTNTEAFF. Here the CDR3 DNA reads TGCAGCGTGGGACAGACAACGAACACTGAAGCTTTCTTT.

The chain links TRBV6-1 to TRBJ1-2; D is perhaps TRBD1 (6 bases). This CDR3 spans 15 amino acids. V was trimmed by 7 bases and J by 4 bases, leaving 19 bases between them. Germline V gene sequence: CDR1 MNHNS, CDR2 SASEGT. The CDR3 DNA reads TGTGCCAGCAACCCCGGGAGTGGGGGCGGCTATGGCTACACCTTC. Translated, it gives CASNPGSGGGYGYTF.

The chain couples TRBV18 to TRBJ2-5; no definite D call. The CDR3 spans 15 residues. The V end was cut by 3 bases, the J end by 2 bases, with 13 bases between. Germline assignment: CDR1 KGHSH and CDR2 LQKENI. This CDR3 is CASSPTPTNQETQYF. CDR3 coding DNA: TGTGCCAGCTCACCCACTCCGACCAATCAAGAGACCCAGTACTTC.

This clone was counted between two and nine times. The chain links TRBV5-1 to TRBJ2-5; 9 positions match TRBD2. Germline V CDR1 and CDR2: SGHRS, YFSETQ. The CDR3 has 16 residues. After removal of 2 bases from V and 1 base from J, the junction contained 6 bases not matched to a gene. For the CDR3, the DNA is TGCGCCAGCAGCTTCAGGGCGGGGGGGCTCCAAGAGACCCAGTACTTC. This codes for CASSFRAGGLQETQYF. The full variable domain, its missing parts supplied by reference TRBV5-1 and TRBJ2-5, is KAGVTQTPRYLIKTRGQQVTLSCSPISGHRSVSWYQQTPGQGLQFLFEYFSETQRNKGNFPGRFSGRQFSNSRSEMNVSTLELGDSALYLCASSFRAGGLQETQYFGPGTRLLVL.

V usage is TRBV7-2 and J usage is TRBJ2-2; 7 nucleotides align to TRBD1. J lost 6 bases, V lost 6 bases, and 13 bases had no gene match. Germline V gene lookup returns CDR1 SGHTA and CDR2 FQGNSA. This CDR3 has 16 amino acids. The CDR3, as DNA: TGTGCCAGCAGGTCCCAGACAGGGCAAATAGCCGGGGAGCTGTTTTTT. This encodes CASRSQTGQIAGELFF.

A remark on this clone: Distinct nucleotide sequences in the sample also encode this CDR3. CDR3 bases: TGTGCCAGCAGCGAGGATTGGACAGGGGGTGCCCCGAGGGAGACCCAGTACTTC. Encoded protein: CASSEDWTGGAPRETQYF. This chain uses TRBV9 with TRBJ2-5, with 10 bases lining up with TRBD1. The CDR3 is 18 amino acids. Germline V CDR1 and CDR2: SGDLS, YYNGEE. V was pared by 3 bases and J by 5 bases, with 16 bases of the junction left unmatched. The full variable domain, its missing parts supplied by reference TRBV9 and TRBJ2-5, is DSGVTQTPKHLITATGQRVTLRCSPRSGDLSVYWYQQSLDQGLQFLIQYYNGEERAKGNILERFSAQQFPDLHSELNLSSLELGDSALYFCASSEDWTGGAPRETQYFGPGTRLLVL.

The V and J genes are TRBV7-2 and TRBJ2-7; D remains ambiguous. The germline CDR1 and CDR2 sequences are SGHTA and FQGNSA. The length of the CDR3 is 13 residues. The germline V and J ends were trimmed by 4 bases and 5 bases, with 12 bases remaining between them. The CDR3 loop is CASSYLQGDEQYF. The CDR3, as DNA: TGTGCCAGCAGCTATCTCCAAGGCGACGAGCAGTACTTC. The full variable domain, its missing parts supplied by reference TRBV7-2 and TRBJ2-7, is GAGVSQSPSNKVTEKGKDVELRCDPISGHTALYWYRQSLGQGLEFLIYFQGNSAPDKSGLPSDRFSAERTGGSVSTLTIQRTQQEDSAVYLCASSYLQGDEQYFGPGTRLTVT.

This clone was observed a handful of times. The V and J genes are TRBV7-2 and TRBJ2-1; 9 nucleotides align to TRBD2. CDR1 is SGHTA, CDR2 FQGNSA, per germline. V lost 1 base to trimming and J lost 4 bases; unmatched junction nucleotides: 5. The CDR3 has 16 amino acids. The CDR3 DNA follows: TGTGCCAGCAGCTTAGAAGTTAGCGGGGGATACAATGAGCAGTTCTTC. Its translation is CASSLEVSGGYNEQFF.

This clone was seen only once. In DNA form, the CDR3 reads TGTGCCAGCTCACCAACGCAGGGAACATGGGAGCAGTACTTC. It yields the protein CASSPTQGTWEQYF. The rearrangement uses TRBV18 and TRBJ2-7; tentatively, D is TRBD1 (5 bases). V gave up 2 bases and J gave up 7 bases, with 15 bases separating them. Germline assignment: CDR1 KGHSH and CDR2 LQKENI. The CDR3 has 14 residues.

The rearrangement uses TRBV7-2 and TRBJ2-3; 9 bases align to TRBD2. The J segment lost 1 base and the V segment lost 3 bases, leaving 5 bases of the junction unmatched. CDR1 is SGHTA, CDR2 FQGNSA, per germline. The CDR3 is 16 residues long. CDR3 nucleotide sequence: TGTGCCAGCAGCTTTGGCGAGCGGGGGGGCACAGATACGCAGTATTTT. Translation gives CASSFGERGGTDTQYF. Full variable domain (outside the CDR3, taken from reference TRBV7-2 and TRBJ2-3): GAGVSQSPSNKVTEKGKDVELRCDPISGHTALYWYRQSLGQGLEFLIYFQGNSAPDKSGLPSDRFSAERTGGSVSTLTIQRTQQEDSAVYLCASSFGERGGTDTQYFGPGTRLTVL.

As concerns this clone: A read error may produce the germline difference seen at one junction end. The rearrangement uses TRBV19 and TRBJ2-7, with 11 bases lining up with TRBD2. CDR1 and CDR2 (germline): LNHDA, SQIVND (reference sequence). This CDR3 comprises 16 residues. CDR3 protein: CTSSSRRLAGTYEQYF. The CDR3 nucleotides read TGTACCAGTAGTAGCCGCCGACTAGCGGGAACCTACGAGCAGTACTTC.

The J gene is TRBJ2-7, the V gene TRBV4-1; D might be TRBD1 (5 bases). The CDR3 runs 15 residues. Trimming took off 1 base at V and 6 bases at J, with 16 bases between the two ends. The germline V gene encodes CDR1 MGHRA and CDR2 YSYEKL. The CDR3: CASSQAHPGMGEQYF. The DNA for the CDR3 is TGCGCCAGCAGCCAAGCCCATCCAGGGATGGGCGAGCAGTACTTC.

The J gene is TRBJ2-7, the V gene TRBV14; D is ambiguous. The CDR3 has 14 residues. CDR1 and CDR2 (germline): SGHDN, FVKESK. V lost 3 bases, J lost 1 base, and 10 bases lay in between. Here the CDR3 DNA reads TGTGCCAGCAGCCAGCTCAGTGAATCCTACGAGCAGTACTTC. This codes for CASSQLSESYEQYF. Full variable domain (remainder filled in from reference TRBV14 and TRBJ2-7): EAGVTQFPSHSVIEKGQTVTLRCDPISGHDNLYWYRRVMGKEIKFLLHFVKESKQDESGMPNNRFLAERTGGTYSTLKVQPAELEDSGVYFCASSQLSESYEQYFGPGTRLTVT.

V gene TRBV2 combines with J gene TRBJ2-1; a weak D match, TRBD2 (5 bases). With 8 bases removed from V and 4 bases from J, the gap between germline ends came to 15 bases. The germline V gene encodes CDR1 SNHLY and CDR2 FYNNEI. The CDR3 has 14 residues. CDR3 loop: CASFRGRGYNEQFF. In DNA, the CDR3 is TGTGCCAGCTTCCGGGGTCGGGGATACAATGAGCAGTTCTTC.

The CDR3 here is CASSYLGTGRYNEQFF. In DNA, the CDR3 is TGTGCCAGCAGTTACCTCGGGACAGGGCGATACAATGAGCAGTTCTTC. The chain links TRBV5-5 to TRBJ2-1; TRBD1 agrees at 9 bases. The CDR3 contains 16 residues. The ends lost 5 bases at V and 4 bases at J; junction bases unmatched: 10. The germline V gene has CDR1 SGHKS and CDR2 YYEKEE (reference sequence). The variable domain in full, with the rest retrieved from reference TRBV5-5 and TRBJ2-1, is DAGVTQSPTHLIKTRGQQVTLRCSPISGHKSVSWYQQVLGQGPQFIFQYYEKEERGRGNFPDRFSARQFPNYSSELNVNALLLGDSALYLCASSYLGTGRYNEQFFGPGTRLTVL.

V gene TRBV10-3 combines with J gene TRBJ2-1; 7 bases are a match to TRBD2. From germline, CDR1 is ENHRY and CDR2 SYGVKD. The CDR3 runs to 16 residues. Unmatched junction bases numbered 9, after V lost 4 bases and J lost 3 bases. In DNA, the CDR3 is TGTGCCATCAGTGCGGGAGGTCAATACAGCTACAATGAGCAGTTCTTC. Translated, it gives CAISAGGQYSYNEQFF.

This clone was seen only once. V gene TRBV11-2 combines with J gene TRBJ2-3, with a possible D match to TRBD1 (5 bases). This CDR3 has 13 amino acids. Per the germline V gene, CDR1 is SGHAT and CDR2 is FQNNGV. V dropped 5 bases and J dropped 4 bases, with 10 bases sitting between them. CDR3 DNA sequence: TGTGCCAGCAGCCCCGTGGGGCCAGATACGCAGTATTTT. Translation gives CASSPVGPDTQYF. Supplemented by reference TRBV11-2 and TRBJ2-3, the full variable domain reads EAGVAQSPRYKIIEKRQSVAFWCNPISGHATLYWYQQILGQGPKLLIQFQNNGVVDDSQLPKDRFSAERLKGVDSTLKIQPAKLEDSAVYLCASSPVGPDTQYFGPGTRLTVL.

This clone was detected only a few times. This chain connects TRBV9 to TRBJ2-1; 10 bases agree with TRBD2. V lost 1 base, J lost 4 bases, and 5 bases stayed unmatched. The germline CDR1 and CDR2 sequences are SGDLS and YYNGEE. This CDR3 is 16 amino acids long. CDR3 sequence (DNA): TGTGCCAGCAGCGTACCTGAACTAGCGGGGTACAATGAGCAGTTCTTC. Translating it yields CASSVPELAGYNEQFF.

The DNA for the CDR3 is TGTGCCAGCAGCTCAGGACTAGCGGGGGGAGGAGAGACCCAGTACTTC. Protein sequence: CASSSGLAGGGETQYF. The chain combines TRBV7-2 with TRBJ2-5; 14 bases fit TRBD2. This CDR3 comprises 16 residues. The germline V gene has CDR1 SGHTA and CDR2 FQGNSA. The ends lost 4 bases at V and 4 bases at J; junction bases unmatched: 5.